This record concerns one T cell receptor beta chain sequence. Per the authors' pipeline: It was from reference gene primer amplification that nucleated cell counts were estimated. TCRdb's copy holds only in-frame clones and misses some; the assay was immunoSEQ multiplex PCR. V and J calls and clone size come straight from that table; D and trimming were deduced from the DNA. The table shows 90,000 to 130,000 clones, with about 90% occurring only once. This sample is drawn from a study of blood T cell repertoires in COVID-19. Across the study: Donors in the United States, Italy and Spain gave samples during acute or convalescent COVID-19. PBMCs, B-cell-depleted T cells, or T cells provided the cDNA or gDNA that made up the material.

The junction had 9 bases not matched to a gene; V was cut back by 4 bases and J by 6 bases. This CDR3 spans 15 amino acids. The V gene's germline CDR1 is KGHDR and CDR2 SFDVKD. Sequenced input: peripheral blood. The chain uses TRBV24-1 and TRBJ2-3; 7 nucleotides agree with TRBD1. The TCR was taken from a human donor in a cohort sampled during active COVID-19. CDR3 DNA: TGTGCCACCAGTGACGTGAGGGGGCCCGCCGATACGCAGTATTTT. Translating it yields CATSDVRGPADTQYF.